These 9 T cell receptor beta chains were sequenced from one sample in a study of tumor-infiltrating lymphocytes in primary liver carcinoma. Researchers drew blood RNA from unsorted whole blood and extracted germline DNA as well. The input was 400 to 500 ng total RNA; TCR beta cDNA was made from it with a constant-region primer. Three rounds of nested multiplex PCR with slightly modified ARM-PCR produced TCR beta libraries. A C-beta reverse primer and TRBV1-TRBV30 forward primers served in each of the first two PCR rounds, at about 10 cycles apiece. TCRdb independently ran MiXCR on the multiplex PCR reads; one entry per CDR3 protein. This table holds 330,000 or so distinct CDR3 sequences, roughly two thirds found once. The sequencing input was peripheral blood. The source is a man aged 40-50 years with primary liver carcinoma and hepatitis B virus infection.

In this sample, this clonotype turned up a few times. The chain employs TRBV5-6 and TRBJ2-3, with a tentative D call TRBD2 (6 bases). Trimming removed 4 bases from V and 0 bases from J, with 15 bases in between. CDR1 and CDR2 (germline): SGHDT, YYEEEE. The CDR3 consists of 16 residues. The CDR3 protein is CASSIGRGASTDTQYF. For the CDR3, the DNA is TGTGCCAGCAGCATAGGGCGGGGAGCTAGCACAGATACGCAGTATTTT.

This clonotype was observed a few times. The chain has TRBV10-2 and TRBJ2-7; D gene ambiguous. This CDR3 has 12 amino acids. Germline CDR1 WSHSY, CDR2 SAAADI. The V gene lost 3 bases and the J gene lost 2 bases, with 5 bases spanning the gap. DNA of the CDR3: TGCGCCAGCAGTGAAATGGCCTACGAGCAGTACTTC. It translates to CASSEMAYEQYF.

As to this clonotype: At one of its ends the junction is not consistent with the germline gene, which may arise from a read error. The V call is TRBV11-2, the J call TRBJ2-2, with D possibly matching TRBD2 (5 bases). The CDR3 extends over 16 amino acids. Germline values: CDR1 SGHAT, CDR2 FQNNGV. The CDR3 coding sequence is TGTGCCAGCAGCAAGCAGAGCGGCAGAGTAACCGGGGAGTTGTTTTTT. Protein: CASSKQSGRVTGELFF.

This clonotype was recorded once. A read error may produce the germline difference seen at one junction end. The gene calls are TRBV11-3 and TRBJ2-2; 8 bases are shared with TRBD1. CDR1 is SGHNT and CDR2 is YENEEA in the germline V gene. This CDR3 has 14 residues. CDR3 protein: CASSFGQGGRELFF. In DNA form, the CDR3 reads TGTGCCAGCAGCTTTGGACAGGGCGGCAGGGAGTTGTTTTTT.

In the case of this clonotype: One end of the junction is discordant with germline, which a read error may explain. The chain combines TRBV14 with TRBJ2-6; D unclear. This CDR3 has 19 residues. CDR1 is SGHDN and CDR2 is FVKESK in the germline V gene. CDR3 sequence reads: CASNQDFRNLPSGANVLTF. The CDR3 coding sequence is TGTGCCAGCAACCAAGATTTTCGGAACTTACCGTCTGGGGCCAACGTCCTGACTTTC. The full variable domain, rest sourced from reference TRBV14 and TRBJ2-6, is EAGVTQFPSHSVIEKGQTVTLRCDPISGHDNLYWYRRVMGKEIKFLLHFVKESKQDESGMPNNRFLAERTGGTYSTLKVQPAELEDSGVYFCASNQDFRNLPSGANVLTFGAGSRLTVL.

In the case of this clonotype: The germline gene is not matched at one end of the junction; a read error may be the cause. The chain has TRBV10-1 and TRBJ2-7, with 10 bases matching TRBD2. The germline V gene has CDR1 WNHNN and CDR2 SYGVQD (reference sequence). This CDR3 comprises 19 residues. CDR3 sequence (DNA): TGCGTCAGCAGTGAGGGAGGCGGAGTAGGACTAGCGGACTCCTACGAGCAGTACTTC. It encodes CVSSEGGGVGLADSYEQYF.

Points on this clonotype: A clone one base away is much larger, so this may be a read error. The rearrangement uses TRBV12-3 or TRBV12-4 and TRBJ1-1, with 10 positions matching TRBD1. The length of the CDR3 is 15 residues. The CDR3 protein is CASSRWTGGNTETFF. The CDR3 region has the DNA TGTGCCAGCAGCCGTTGGACAGGGGGGAACACTGAAACTTTCTTT.

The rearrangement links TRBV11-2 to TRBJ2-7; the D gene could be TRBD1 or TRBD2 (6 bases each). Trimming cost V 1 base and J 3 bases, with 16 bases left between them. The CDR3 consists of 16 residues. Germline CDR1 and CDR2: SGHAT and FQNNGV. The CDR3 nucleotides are TGTGCCAGCAGCTTAGCGTCGGGGGCAGGAGGCTACGAGCAGTACTTC. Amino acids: CASSLASGAGGYEQYF.

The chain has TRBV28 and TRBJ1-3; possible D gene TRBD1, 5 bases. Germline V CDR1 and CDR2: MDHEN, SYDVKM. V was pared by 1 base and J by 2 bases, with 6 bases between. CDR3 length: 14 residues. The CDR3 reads CASSLSGTGNTIYF. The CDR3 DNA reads TGTGCCAGCAGTTTATCAGGGACTGGAAACACCATATATTTT.